This passage covers 9 T cell receptor beta chains from one sample sequenced in a study of blood T cell repertoires in COVID-19. TCRdb keeps only in-frame clones here, not all; method: immunoSEQ multiplex PCR. Of around 150,000 clones in the sample, over 60% are singletons; the top ten hold 3% to 4.5%. Material: peripheral blood. The receptor set was obtained from a woman over 75 with acute or convalescent COVID-19.

The V gene is TRBV5-1, the J gene TRBJ1-4; no firm D call. The V gene lost 0 bases and the J gene lost 8 bases, with 11 bases spanning the gap. CDR3 length equals 14 residues. Germline CDR1 and CDR2: SGHRS and YFSETQ. CDR3: CASSLAPTVEKLFF. Written as DNA, the CDR3 is TGCGCCAGCAGCTTGGCCCCTACGGTAGAAAAACTGTTTTTT.

This sequence joins TRBV2 and TRBJ2-1, with 10 nucleotides matching TRBD2. Trimming took 10 bases from V and 8 from J; bases not matched to a gene: 11. The CDR3 is made up of 14 amino acids. Germline CDR1 reads SNHLY; CDR2 reads FYNNEI. The CDR3 region is CATGQLAGIYEQFF. The CDR3 nucleotides read TGTGCCACGGGGCAACTAGCGGGAATCTATGAGCAGTTCTTC.

The V and J genes are TRBV7-2 and TRBJ2-3; 16 nucleotides agree with TRBD2. This CDR3 has 18 residues. CDR1 and CDR2 (germline): SGHTA, FQGNSA. V was clipped by 3 bases and J by 0 bases; unmatched bases: 3. The CDR3 DNA reads TGTGCCAGCAGCTTCAAGGGACTAGCGGGGGGGAGCACAGATACGCAGTATTTT. Translated, it gives CASSFKGLAGGSTDTQYF. The full variable domain, completed using reference TRBV7-2 and TRBJ2-3, is GAGVSQSPSNKVTEKGKDVELRCDPISGHTALYWYRQSLGQGLEFLIYFQGNSAPDKSGLPSDRFSAERTGGSVSTLTIQRTQQEDSAVYLCASSFKGLAGGSTDTQYFGPGTRLTVL.

This sequence joins TRBV20-1 and TRBJ2-7; D perhaps matches TRBD2 (5 bases). V lost 3 bases and J 5 bases, leaving 14 bases between the germline ends. The CDR3 length is 13 residues. Germline assignment: CDR1 DFQATT and CDR2 SNEGSKA (reference sequence). This chain's CDR3 is CSASLAGKHEQYF. The CDR3 DNA reads as TGCAGTGCTAGTCTCGCCGGGAAGCACGAGCAGTACTTC.

This clone has more than one count but fewer than ten. The chain is built from TRBV2 and TRBJ2-5, with 7 bases fitting TRBD1. Germline assignment: CDR1 SNHLY and CDR2 FYNNEI. V was pared by 4 bases and J by 3 bases, with 8 bases of the junction left unmatched. CDR3 length equals 15 residues. CDR3 in DNA: TGTGCCAGCAGTGGGCAACAGGGGCGGAAAGAGACCCAGTACTTC. Its protein product is CASSGQQGRKETQYF. Filled out from reference TRBV2 and TRBJ2-5, the complete variable domain reads EPEVTQTPSHQVTQMGQEVILRCVPISNHLYFYWYRQILGQKVEFLVSFYNNEISEKSEIFDDQFSVERPDGSNFTLKIRSTKLEDSAMYFCASSGQQGRKETQYFGPGTRLLVL.

This clone occurred once. The V gene is TRBV6-6, the J gene TRBJ1-2; TRBD1 agrees at 7 bases. The V gene end was trimmed by 8 bases and the J gene end by 6 bases; junction bases not matched to a gene: 9. CDR3 length: 13 residues. The germline gives CDR1 MNHNY, CDR2 SVGAGI (reference sequence). In nucleotides, the CDR3 is TGTGCCAGCTTTACCCCGGGACAGCATGGCTACACCTTC. Translation gives CASFTPGQHGYTF.

The chain has TRBV10-3 and TRBJ2-3, with 8 bases matching TRBD2. The CDR3 is 16 residues long. The junction had 8 bases not matched to a gene; V was cut back by 3 bases and J by 3 bases. Germline CDR1 is ENHRY and CDR2 is SYGVKD. The CDR3 is CAISDLVAGGTDTQYF. The CDR3 DNA follows: TGTGCCATCAGTGATCTTGTGGCGGGAGGAACAGATACGCAGTATTTT.

The rearrangement joins TRBV19 to TRBJ2-1; D is uncertain. V lost 10 bases and J lost 1, with 20 bases in between. The CDR3 extends over 16 amino acids. Germline V gives CDR1 LNHDA, CDR2 SQIVND (reference sequence). The CDR3 here is CATRIGSPFSYNEQFF. CDR3 bases: TGTGCCACTCGCATCGGGTCGCCTTTTTCCTACAATGAGCAGTTCTTC.

The chain employs TRBV6-5 and TRBJ1-2, with D perhaps TRBD1 (5 bases). The CDR3 covers 16 residues. Germline V CDR1 and CDR2: MNHEY, SVGAGI. The V gene lost 2 bases and the J gene lost 4 bases, with 17 bases spanning the gap. CDR3 DNA: TGTGCCAGCAGTTACGGCGGGGCACAGGCAAGCTATGGCTACACCTTC. This encodes CASSYGGAQASYGYTF.